The T cell receptor beta chain described here comes from a study of shared clonotypes between healthy human individuals. Whole-study results and caveats: Across a handful of donors, naive CD4 shared roughly 5%, naive CD8 more than 3%, memory CD4 more than 2%, memory CD8 about 0.4%. Depth was large, yet rarefaction showed that sorted-subset sequencing was incomplete. Among donors, the sharing of clonotypes was expected to be influenced by sequencing depth.

Turning to this clone: As yet, its antigen is unknown.

V lost 5 bases and J 2 bases, leaving 16 bases between the germline ends. Germline CDR1 reads LNHDA; CDR2 reads SQIVND (reference sequence). There are 15 residues in the CDR3. Source study methods: Junction-only sequences without quality scores were provided by ImmunoSEQ, so filtering was different. Some clones are missing from TCRdb's copy, which holds only in-frame ones; the method was immunoSEQ multiplex PCR. Clone size and V and J calls were adopted from that table, with D and trimming inferred from the DNA. The sample yields 2 million or so clones, just under 95% seen once. CD8 cells classed as naive were CD45RO-negative and positively selected for CCR7, excluding terminally differentiated effector memory CD45RA+ cells.

Sequencing was performed on naive CD8+ T cells sorted from blood. The chain uses TRBV19 and TRBJ2-7; perhaps TRBD2 as D (6 bases). The TCR originated in a man younger than 35 in good health. CDR3 region: CASSASREAAYEQYF. DNA for the CDR3: TGTGCCAGTAGTGCATCCAGGGAGGCGGCCTACGAGCAGTACTTC.